The rows below give T cell receptor beta chains drawn from one sample of a study of post-analysis software for immune sequencing data. MiXCR, run by TCRdb on the PCR reads, gives a single entry per CDR3 protein. The repertoire holds about 260,000 distinct CDR3 sequences, with about 38% as singletons. The sample consisted of blood. These receptors were collected from a girl aged 10-17 years with multiple sclerosis. The CDR3 runs from the conserved cysteine through the conserved F or W. A D gene is named only where the DNA matches it firmly. Where a row states a size, it is once, few, many or the class of an expanded clone; other rows omit it.

J	V	D	size	DNA	CDR3
TRBJ2-7	TRBV7-6	TRBD2	.	TGTGCCAGCAGCCAACCGGGACTAGCGGTGTACGAGCAGTACTTC	CASSQPGLAVYEQYF
TRBJ2-1	TRBV20-1	.	many	TGCAGTGCCAGATTAATTCATGAGCAGTTCTTC	CSARLIHEQFF
TRBJ2-5	TRBV7-8	TRBD1	few	TGTGCCAGCAGCAAGGTCGACAGGGACGGGACCCAGTACTTC	CASSKVDRDGTQYF
TRBJ2-6	TRBV7-2	.	many	TGTGCCAGCAGCCCTTCTACTGGGGCCAACGTCCTGACTTTC	CASSPSTGANVLTF
TRBJ1-1	TRBV7-8	.	few	TGTGCCAGCAGCTTAGAGGGGGGGTTGGCTTTCTTT	CASSLEGGLAFF
TRBJ1-1	TRBV4-1	.	many	TGCGCCAGCAGCCAACAGAAGACCGAAGCTTTCTTT	CASSQQKTEAFF
TRBJ1-1	TRBV28	TRBD1	.	TGTGCCAGCAGTTTATCCCGGACAGGCCGGAACACTGAAGCTTTCTTT	CASSLSRTGRNTEAFF
TRBJ2-7	TRBV20-1	.	few	TGCAGTGCTGTCGATCGGGACCGCGTCTACGAGCAGTACTTC	CSAVDRDRVYEQYF
TRBJ2-4	TRBV7-2	.	.	TGTGCCAGCAGCTCATCCCCCACAGTCCTAGCCAAAAACATTCAGTACTTC	CASSSSPTVLAKNIQYF
TRBJ1-2	TRBV28	.	.	TGTGCCAACAGTTTTCCATCCCAGGGGTCCAATGGCTACACCTTC	CANSFPSQGSNGYTF
TRBJ2-3	TRBV4-2	.	few	TGTGCCAGCAGCCAAGAGGGGGCAAATACGCAGTATTTT	CASSQEGANTQYF
TRBJ2-1	TRBV12-3/TRBV12-4	TRBD2	.	TGTGCCAGCAGTTTAGCCCCGACTAGCGCCCAGAATGAGCAGTTCTTC	CASSLAPTSAQNEQFF
TRBJ1-5	TRBV20-1	.	many	TGCAGTGCTAGAGATGGGGGCACTCCGGGTCAGCCCCAGCATTTT	CSARDGGTPGQPQHF
TRBJ2-7	TRBV7-3	TRBD1	few	TGTGCCAGCAGCCCCACGGGACAGGGTATTCACGAGCAGTACTTC	CASSPTGQGIHEQYF
TRBJ2-3	TRBV20-1	.	many	TGCAGTGCGAGAGGGGTCGCGGGATCAGATACGCAGTATTTT	CSARGVAGSDTQYF
TRBJ2-1	TRBV7-9	.	many	TGTGCCAGCAGCTTAGGACAGTACAATGAGCAGTTCTTC	CASSLGQYNEQFF
TRBJ1-5	TRBV4-1	.	many	TGCGCCAGCAGCCAAGATTTCTTCGGCGCCTCAAATCAGCCCCAGCATTTT	CASSQDFFGASNQPQHF
TRBJ2-5	TRBV12-3/TRBV12-4	.	.	TGTGCCAGCAGCCCCCGTCAAGATGAGACCCAGTACTTC	CASSPRQDETQYF
TRBJ2-5	TRBV28	TRBD2	.	TGTGCCAGCAGTTCCACCGGACTAGCGGGGGGGAATACCCAGTACTTC	CASSSTGLAGGNTQYF
TRBJ2-1	TRBV29-1	.	once	TGCAGCGTCGGGATTCGGGGTGAGCAGTTCTTC	CSVGIRGEQFF
TRBJ1-2	TRBV15	.	few	TGTGCCACCAGCAGGAAGGCCGCAGGGACGGGTGGCTACACCTTC	CATSRKAAGTGGYTF
TRBJ2-1	TRBV30	.	.	TGTGCCTGGAGGTGGGGACGGAGCTCCTACAATGAACAGTTCTTC	CAWRWGRSSYNEQFF
TRBJ2-1	TRBV20-1	.	many	TGCAGTGGCGCGACTGGCAGCGACAATGAGCAGTTCTTC	CSGATGSDNEQFF
TRBJ1-1	TRBV7-8	TRBD1	.	TGTGCCAGCAGCTTAATAGGGACAGACACTGAAGCTTTCTTT	CASSLIGTDTEAFF
TRBJ1-1	TRBV5-1	TRBD1	many	TGCGCCAGCAGGCGTAACCTAAACAGGGGAACTGAAGCTTTCTTT	CASRRNLNRGTEAFF
TRBJ2-3	TRBV20-1	.	.	TGCAGTGCCGCCCCCCTGACTAGCACAGATACGCAGTATTTT	CSAAPLTSTDTQYF
TRBJ1-1	TRBV7-9	.	.	TGTGCCAGCAGCTCCCAGACCGCGGGACCCTTCACTGAAGCTTTCTTT	CASSSQTAGPFTEAFF
TRBJ1-5	TRBV20-1	.	many	TGCAGTGCTAGTCGTCAGAATCAGCCCCAGCATTTT	CSASRQNQPQHF
TRBJ2-7	TRBV6-5	TRBD2	once	TGTGCCAGCAGTCTTACCGGTAGCGGGAGCTCCTACGAGCAGTACTTC	CASSLTGSGSSYEQYF
TRBJ2-7	TRBV27	.	.	TGTGCCAGCACCAGTCCCAGGGGCCCGAACAATGAGCAGTACTTC	CASTSPRGPNNEQYF
TRBJ1-5	TRBV15	.	.	TGTGCCACCAGCCCACAAAGCAATCAGCCCCAGCATTTT	CATSPQSNQPQHF
TRBJ1-2	TRBV18	.	once	TGTGCCAGCTCAACGGACAGTCTCTATGGCTACACCTTC	CASSTDSLYGYTF
TRBJ2-1	TRBV10-3	TRBD2	many	TGTGCCATCAGTGGCCCCCGGGTATCTTCGCTAGCGGGGTACAATGAGCAGTTCTTC	CAISGPRVSSLAGYNEQFF
TRBJ2-3	TRBV28	.	.	TGTGCCAGCAGTTTTGGGGGGGCAGGGGGAGATACGCAGTATTTT	CASSFGGAGGDTQYF
TRBJ2-5	TRBV20-1	.	many	TGCAGTGCTCGGTCTGGGGGTAAGGAGACCCAGTACTTC	CSARSGGKETQYF
TRBJ1-2	TRBV3-1	.	many	TGTGCCAGCAGCCAATCCCCCGGACGGGCTGGCTACACCTTC	CASSQSPGRAGYTF
TRBJ2-1	TRBV12-3/TRBV12-4	.	many	TGTGCCAGCAGTTTGCCCCAGGGGTACAATGAGCAGTTCTTC	CASSLPQGYNEQFF
TRBJ1-2	TRBV4-1	TRBD1	.	TGCGCCAGCAGCCAACCCTACAGGGGCTCCGGCTACACCTTC	CASSQPYRGSGYTF
TRBJ1-2	TRBV6-2/TRBV6-3	.	many	TGTGCCAGCAGTCACCCGACGGATAACGTCTACACCTTC	CASSHPTDNVYTF
TRBJ2-1	TRBV7-9	.	once	TGTACCAGCAGCTTAGAACCTTACAATGAGCAGTTCTTC	CTSSLEPYNEQFF
TRBJ2-1	TRBV5-1	TRBD1	.	TGCGCCAGCAGCTTGGCCACGGACAGGGGAAATGAGCAGTTCTTC	CASSLATDRGNEQFF
TRBJ1-2	TRBV28	.	many	TGTGCCAGCAGTTTAAGAGTCTATGGCTACACCTTC	CASSLRVYGYTF
TRBJ1-5	TRBV25-1	.	.	TGTGCCAGCAGTGAGGCTGGGGGGAATCAGCCCCAGCATTTT	CASSEAGGNQPQHF
TRBJ2-5	TRBV20-1	TRBD2	many	TGCAGTGCGGGACTAGCGGGGGGAGAGACCCAGTACTTC	CSAGLAGGETQYF
TRBJ2-7	TRBV20-1	.	many	TGCAGTGCTAACCCTCCCGGGGTCGACGAGCAGTACTTC	CSANPPGVDEQYF
TRBJ2-3	TRBV20-1	TRBD2	many	TGCAGTGCTAGACGTCTAGCGGGAGGCACAGATACGCAGTATTTT	CSARRLAGGTDTQYF
TRBJ1-2	TRBV12-3/TRBV12-4	TRBD1	.	TGTGCCAGCAGTTCCTCGGACAGGGGGAATGGCTACACCTTC	CASSSSDRGNGYTF
TRBJ2-1	TRBV5-1	TRBD1	.	TGCGCCAGCAGCCCGACCAACAGGGGGCTCGTTCCCAATGAGCAGTTCTTC	CASSPTNRGLVPNEQFF
TRBJ1-3	TRBV7-6	TRBD1	few	TGTGCCAGCAGCTTCGGGACAGGGGGCGATGGAAACACCATATATTTT	CASSFGTGGDGNTIYF
TRBJ2-5	TRBV27	.	many	TGTGCCAGCAGTCAGGACAGCCAAGAGACCCAGTACTTC	CASSQDSQETQYF